The rows below give T cell receptor beta chains drawn from one sample of a study of T cells in Graves' hyperthyroidism and ophthalmopathy. TCRdb reprocessed the multiplex PCR reads via MiXCR and lists one record per CDR3 protein. The sample comprises approximately 700,000 distinct CDR3 sequences, about 45% of which are singletons, and 7% to 7.5% rests with the top ten. Material for sequencing was peripheral blood or thyroid tissue (not recorded which). The receptors were gathered from an adult man with Graves' disease, either hyperthyroidism or ophthalmopathy (not recorded which). Both conserved end residues are part of each CDR3. Fields, in order: clone size, D gene, CDR3 length, J gene, V gene, CDR3 protein, CDR3 DNA. The D gene is left open where the match is weak. Clone size is given for some rows only: seen once, a few or many times, or a class if the clone is expanded.

size: once
D: .
length: 14
J: TRBJ1-4
V: TRBV11-2
CDR3: CASSRRGLAEKLFF
DNA: TGTGCCAGCAGCCGGAGGGGTTTGGCCGAAAAACTGTTTTTT

size: .
D: .
length: 16
J: TRBJ1-4
V: TRBV7-2
CDR3: CASSSGLGQTNEKLFF
DNA: TGTGCCAGCAGCTCAGGTTTAGGACAAACAAATGAAAAACTGTTTTTT

size: .
D: .
length: 16
J: TRBJ1-2
V: TRBV6-5
CDR3: CASSYRGWGSNYGYTF
DNA: TGTGCCAGCAGTTACCGGGGTTGGGGATCCAACTATGGCTACACCTTC

size: .
D: TRBD1
length: 12
J: TRBJ1-1
V: TRBV6-1
CDR3: CASDRGDTEAFF
DNA: TGTGCCAGCGACAGGGGGGACACTGAAGCTTTCTTT

size: .
D: TRBD2
length: 16
J: TRBJ2-7
V: TRBV5-1
CDR3: CASSLGVSGSSYEQYF
DNA: TGCGCCAGCAGCTTGGGGGTCAGCGGGAGTTCCTACGAGCAGTACTTC

size: .
D: .
length: 13
J: TRBJ1-2
V: TRBV6-6
CDR3: CASSQTINYGYTF
DNA: TGTGCCAGCAGTCAGACAATTAACTATGGCTACACCTTC

size: few
D: .
length: 15
J: TRBJ1-4
V: TRBV10-3
CDR3: CAIKAGGTANEKLFF
DNA: TGTGCCATCAAGGCCGGGGGGACGGCTAATGAAAAACTGTTTTTT

size: .
D: .
length: 13
J: TRBJ2-5
V: TRBV15
CDR3: CATSAGLQETQYF
DNA: TGTGCCACCAGCGCCGGGTTGCAAGAGACCCAGTACTTC

size: many
D: .
length: 14
J: TRBJ1-5
V: TRBV25-1
CDR3: CASSEGKLRQPQHF
DNA: TGTGCCAGCAGTGAGGGGAAATTGAGGCAGCCCCAGCATTTT

size: .
D: TRBD1
length: 15
J: TRBJ1-4
V: TRBV19
CDR3: CASSSDRTGGEKLFF
DNA: TGTGCCAGTAGCTCGGATCGGACAGGTGGGGAAAAACTGTTTTTT

size: many
D: TRBD1
length: 13
J: TRBJ1-6
V: TRBV13
CDR3: CASSLDRRSPLHF
DNA: TGTGCCAGCAGCTTGGACAGGCGCTCACCCCTCCACTTT

size: .
D: .
length: 14
J: TRBJ1-5
V: TRBV10-2
CDR3: CASSFRGINQPQHF
DNA: TGTGCCAGCAGTTTTCGGGGGATCAATCAGCCCCAGCATTTT

size: few
D: .
length: 15
J: TRBJ2-5
V: TRBV12-3/TRBV12-4
CDR3: CASSQEGFGEETQYF
DNA: TGTGCCAGCAGCCAAGAAGGCTTCGGGGAAGAGACCCAGTACTTC

size: .
D: TRBD1
length: 17
J: TRBJ1-6
V: TRBV7-9
CDR3: CASSLAVQGLYNSPLHF
DNA: TGTGCCAGCAGCTTAGCGGTACAGGGGCTCTATAATTCACCCCTCCACTTT

size: many
D: .
length: 15
J: TRBJ1-6
V: TRBV6-1
CDR3: CASSEAGAYNSPLHF
DNA: TGTGCCAGCAGTGAAGCAGGGGCCTATAATTCACCCCTCCACTTT

size: many
D: .
length: 13
J: TRBJ2-7
V: TRBV7-9
CDR3: CASSLSRDGLQYF
DNA: TGTGCCAGCAGCTTAAGTCGAGACGGTTTACAGTACTTC

size: many
D: .
length: 14
J: TRBJ1-1
V: TRBV2
CDR3: CASILGQMNTEAFF
DNA: .

size: .
D: TRBD1
length: 14
J: TRBJ1-1
V: TRBV3-1
CDR3: CASSQDYSGTGTFF
DNA: TGTGCCAGCAGCCAAGACTATTCCGGGACAGGAACTTTCTTT

size: .
D: TRBD1
length: 14
J: TRBJ2-7
V: TRBV7-3
CDR3: CASSFRDSPHEQYF
DNA: TGTGCCAGCAGCTTCCGGGACAGCCCCCACGAGCAGTACTTC

size: many
D: .
length: 13
J: TRBJ1-5
V: TRBV19
CDR3: CASMGYSNQPQHF
DNA: TGTGCCAGTATGGGCTATAGCAATCAGCCCCAGCATTTT

size: many
D: .
length: 13
J: TRBJ1-2
V: TRBV2
CDR3: CASSETGEPGYTF
DNA: TGTGCCAGCAGTGAAACCGGGGAGCCGGGCTACACCTTC

size: many
D: .
length: 14
J: TRBJ1-4
V: TRBV5-1
CDR3: CASRRTGGNEKLFF
DNA: TGCGCCAGCAGAAGGACGGGAGGAAATGAAAAACTGTTTTTT